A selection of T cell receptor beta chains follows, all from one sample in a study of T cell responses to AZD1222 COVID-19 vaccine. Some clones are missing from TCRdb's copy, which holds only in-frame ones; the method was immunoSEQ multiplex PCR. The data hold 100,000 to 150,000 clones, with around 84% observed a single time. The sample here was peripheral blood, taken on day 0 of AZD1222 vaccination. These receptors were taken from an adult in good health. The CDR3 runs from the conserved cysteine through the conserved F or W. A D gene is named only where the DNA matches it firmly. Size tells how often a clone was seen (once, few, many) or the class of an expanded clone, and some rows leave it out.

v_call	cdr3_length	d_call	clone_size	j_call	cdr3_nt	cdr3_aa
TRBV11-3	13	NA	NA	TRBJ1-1	TGTGCCAGCAGCGCCGGACGTTGGACTGAAGCTTTCTTT	CASSAGRWTEAFF
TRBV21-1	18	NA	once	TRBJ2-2	TGTGCCAGCAGCAAACTCCCGACAGCTACCGCGAACACCGGGGAGCTGTTTTTT	CASSKLPTATANTGELFF
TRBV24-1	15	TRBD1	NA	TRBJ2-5	TGTGCCACCAGTGACGGGTCGACAGGGAAAGAGACCCAGTACTTC	CATSDGSTGKETQYF
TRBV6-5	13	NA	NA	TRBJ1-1	TGTGCCAGCATTAAACAGGGAAGGGCTGAAGCTTTCTTT	CASIKQGRAEAFF
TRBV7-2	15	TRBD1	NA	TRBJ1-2	TGTGCCAGCAGCGCGAAAACAGGGGCTTCGAGTGGCTACACCTTC	CASSAKTGASSGYTF
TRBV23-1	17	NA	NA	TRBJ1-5	TGCGCCAGCAGCCTAGACAAGCCCGGTAATAGCAATCAGCCCCAGCATTTT	CASSLDKPGNSNQPQHF
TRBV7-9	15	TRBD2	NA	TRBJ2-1	TGTGCCAGCAGTCGGACTAGCGGAGACCACAATGAGCAGTTCTTC	CASSRTSGDHNEQFF
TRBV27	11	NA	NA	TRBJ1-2	TGTGCCAGCAGAGCCCTATCGGGCTACACCTTC	CASRALSGYTF
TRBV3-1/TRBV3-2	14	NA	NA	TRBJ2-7	TGTGCCAGCAGCCCGAGGACAGTTCCCTACGAGCAGTACTTC	CASSPRTVPYEQYF
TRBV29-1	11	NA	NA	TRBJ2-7	TGCAGCGCTACACAGGTGGGCGAGCAGTACTTC	CSATQVGEQYF
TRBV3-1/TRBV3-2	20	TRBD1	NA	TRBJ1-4	TGTGCCAGCAGCCAAGATCCCCTTGGACAGGGGGTCTCAACTAATGAAAAACTGTTTTTT	CASSQDPLGQGVSTNEKLFF
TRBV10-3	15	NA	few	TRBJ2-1	TGTGCCATCAGTGAAGGGCAAACCCCGGCCAATGAGCAGTTCTTC	CAISEGQTPANEQFF
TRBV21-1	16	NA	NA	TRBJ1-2	TGTGCCAGCAGCAAGGGGCTAGCTATATCTAACTATGGCTACACCTTC	CASSKGLAISNYGYTF
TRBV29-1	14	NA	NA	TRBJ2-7	TGCAGCGTGACCCCCAGTAGTCTCTCCTACGAGCAGTACTTC	CSVTPSSLSYEQYF
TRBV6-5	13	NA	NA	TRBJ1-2	TGTGCCAGCAGGACAGGAGCTAACTATGGCTACACCTTC	CASRTGANYGYTF
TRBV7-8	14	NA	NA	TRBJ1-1	TGTGCCAGCAGCTTAGTTCTGGGGCACACTGAAGCTTTCTTT	CASSLVLGHTEAFF
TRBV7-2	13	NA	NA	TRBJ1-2	TGTGCCAGCAGCTTCGGCCTACTCTATGGCTACACCTTC	CASSFGLLYGYTF
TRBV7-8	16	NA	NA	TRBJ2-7	TGTGCCAGCAGCCTCACCCAGCAGGGGGGTTATTACGAGCAGTACTTC	CASSLTQQGGYYEQYF
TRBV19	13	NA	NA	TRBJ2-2	TGTGCCAGCTCCACTCGGGTCACCGGGGAGCTGTTTTTT	CASSTRVTGELFF
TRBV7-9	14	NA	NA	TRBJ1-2	TGTGCCAGCAGCGCAGTGGACCGGTTCTATGGCTACACCTTC	CASSAVDRFYGYTF